Sequencing of this TCR beta chain was carried out in a study of blood T cell repertoires in COVID-19. Study-wide background: COVID-19 samples, acute and convalescent, were from the United States, Italy and Spain. The analysed material was cDNA or gDNA that came from T cells, B-cell-depleted T cells, or PBMCs.

Germline assignment: CDR1 MNHEY and CDR2 SVGAGI. V lost 5 bases and J lost 11, with 18 bases in between. The CDR3 has 13 amino acids. Profiled with immunoSEQ multiplex PCR; TCRdb holds only in-frame clones, not every one. The sample holds 90,000 to 100,000 clones; roughly four fifths are singletons and the top ten take around 6.5%. The origin of this receptor is a man aged 55 to 70 with acute or convalescent COVID-19. Sequencing input: peripheral blood. V gene TRBV6-5 combines with J gene TRBJ1-2; no firm D call. Written as DNA, the CDR3 is TGTGCCAGCAGTCCCCCGCGCGGGATCGGATACACCTTC. It codes for CASSPPRGIGYTF.